Listed below are T cell receptor beta chains from one sample, sequenced in a study of T cells in localized non-small cell lung cancer. Using immunoSEQ multiplex PCR, the repertoire was profiled, and TCRdb retains in-frame clones only, with some absent. The sample yields under 40,000 clones, around 80% seen once. Source: peripheral blood, taken before any cancer treatment. These receptors all stem from a male donor older than 55 with stage III squamous cell lung carcinoma. Both conserved end residues are part of each CDR3. Each record gives: CDR3 length, clone size, J gene, V gene, D gene, CDR3 DNA, CDR3 protein. A D gene is named only where the DNA matches it firmly. Not all rows give a size; the values are once, few, many and, for expanded clones, a class.

15	NA	TRBJ2-7	TRBV5-3	TRBD2	TGTGCCAGAAGCTTGAATAGCGGGGGGATTTACGAGCAGTACTTC	CARSLNSGGIYEQYF
14	NA	TRBJ2-5	TRBV7-6	TRBD2	TGTGCCGGCCTAGCGGGGGGGCCGGTAGAGACCCAGTACTTC	CAGLAGGPVETQYF
14	NA	TRBJ1-3	TRBV6-1	NA	TGTGCCAGCAGCTCAGGGAGCTCTGGAAACACCATATATTTT	CASSSGSSGNTIYF
14	NA	TRBJ2-2	TRBV25-1	NA	TGTGCCAGCAGTGAATCCAGGGCCGACCGGGAGCTGTTTTTT	CASSESRADRELFF
15	NA	TRBJ2-3	TRBV9	TRBD1	TGTGCCAGCAGCGTAGAAGGGGGCGGCACAGATACGCAGTATTTT	CASSVEGGGTDTQYF
11	NA	TRBJ1-1	TRBV30	NA	TGTGCCTGGAGTGTCGTTTCTGAAGCTTTCTTT	CAWSVVSEAFF
16	NA	TRBJ2-2	TRBV5-1	TRBD2	TGCGCCAGCAGGGCCGGAGCGGGAGGATCCACCGGGGAGCTGTTTTTT	CASRAGAGGSTGELFF
15	NA	TRBJ2-1	TRBV6-1	NA	TGTGCCAGCAGCGGACAACCCGCGAAAACAAATGAGCAGTTCTTC	CASSGQPAKTNEQFF
15	once	TRBJ2-7	TRBV28	TRBD2	TGTGCCAGCAGTCTCCGGACTAGCGGGCCCTACGAGCAGTACTTC	CASSLRTSGPYEQYF
15	once	TRBJ2-3	TRBV2	TRBD2	TGTGCCAGCAGAAGGACTAGCCCTGGCACAGATACGCAGTATTTT	CASRRTSPGTDTQYF
14	NA	TRBJ1-1	TRBV19	TRBD1	TGTGCCAGTACAGGGGGCAGTGTGAACACTGAAGCTTTCTTT	CASTGGSVNTEAFF
14	NA	TRBJ1-1	TRBV5-1	NA	TGCGCCAGCAGCTTGATCTCCGGTGGGTCTGAAGCTTTCTTT	CASSLISGGSEAFF
16	NA	TRBJ2-3	TRBV19	TRBD2	TGTGCCACCACTGGACTAGCGGGGTCTAGCACAGATACGCAGTATTTT	CATTGLAGSSTDTQYF
14	few	TRBJ2-1	TRBV5-1	TRBD2	TGCGCCAGCAGCTCAACGGGACTAGACAATGAGCAGTTCTTC	CASSSTGLDNEQFF
14	NA	TRBJ1-4	TRBV6-1	NA	TGTGCCAGCAGTAGATACCAGCTTAATGAAAAACTGTTTTTT	CASSRYQLNEKLFF
13	few	TRBJ1-1	TRBV30	NA	TGTGCCTGGAGTGGGACAGATCGAACTGAAGCTTTCTTT	CAWSGTDRTEAFF